Listed below are T cell receptor beta chains from one sample, sequenced in a study of T cell responses to AZD1222 COVID-19 vaccine. The data were produced by immunoSEQ multiplex PCR, yet TCRdb's version contains in-frame clones alone and is incomplete. In the table there are about 150,000 clones, 75% to 95% of which are singletons. Material: peripheral blood, obtained 28 days after the second AZD1222 dose. The source is an adult who received the AZD1222 COVID-19 vaccine. The CDR3 runs from the conserved cysteine through the conserved F or W. A D gene is named only where the DNA matches it firmly. Part of the rows lack a size; the others show once, few, many or a class for expanded clones.

D	length	V	size	J	DNA	CDR3
.	11	TRBV5-4	.	TRBJ2-1	TGTGCCAGCAGCTCCCTCAATGGGCAGTTCTTC	CASSSLNGQFF
.	16	TRBV5-1	.	TRBJ2-1	TGCGCCAGCAGCTTGGGGACCCTTTCACTTTACAATGAGCAGTTCTTC	CASSLGTLSLYNEQFF
.	13	TRBV25-1	.	TRBJ1-1	TGTGCCAGCAGTGAAGGCCTACGGACTGAAGCTTTCTTT	CASSEGLRTEAFF
.	12	TRBV27	once	TRBJ1-1	TGTGCCAGCAGTGCGATGAACACTGAAGCTTTCTTT	CASSAMNTEAFF
.	13	TRBV2	.	TRBJ1-4	TGTGCCAGCAGTGCGGACCTAGGGGAAAAACTGTTTTTT	CASSADLGEKLFF
.	16	TRBV11-1	.	TRBJ1-1	TGTGCCAGCAGCCCCCGAGAGGACGGCCGGAACACTGAAGCTTTCTTT	CASSPREDGRNTEAFF
.	13	TRBV6-5	.	TRBJ2-7	TGTGCCAGCACAAGGCTGGGGACCTACGAGCAGTACTTC	CASTRLGTYEQYF
TRBD1	15	TRBV2	.	TRBJ1-5	TGTGCCAGCATTACGGACAGGTCCCCAATCGGGCCCCAGCATTTT	CASITDRSPIGPQHF
TRBD1	15	TRBV9	.	TRBJ1-4	TGTGCCAGCAGCGGAGGGACAGGGGGTGAGTGGAAACTGTTTTTT	CASSGGTGGEWKLFF
.	16	TRBV12-2	.	TRBJ1-5	TGTGCAAGTCGCTCGCCGGGTTCAGGGGGGAAACAGCCCCAGCATTTT	CASRSPGSGGKQPQHF
.	14	TRBV4-2	.	TRBJ2-2	TGTGCCAGCAGCCAGGCCCCATGGGCCGGGGAGCTGTTTTTT	CASSQAPWAGELFF
.	14	TRBV7-6	.	TRBJ2-6	TGTGCCAGCAGCTTAGAATTTGGGGCCAACGTCCTGACTTTC	CASSLEFGANVLTF
TRBD2	14	TRBV19	few	TRBJ2-7	TGTGCCAGTAGTATTGGCGGGAGTCGGTACGAGCAGTACTTC	CASSIGGSRYEQYF
.	13	TRBV5-1	.	TRBJ1-2	TGCGCCAGCAGCTTGGTTGGGGAGATGGGCTACACCTTC	CASSLVGEMGYTF
.	12	TRBV11-2	.	TRBJ1-5	TGTGCCAGCAGCTCCGGTAGTCTGCCCCAGCATTTT	CASSSGSLPQHF
.	14	TRBV7-9	.	TRBJ1-1	TGTGCCAGCAGCACCGAGAGTGGGAACACTGAAGCTTTCTTT	CASSTESGNTEAFF
.	14	TRBV5-1	.	TRBJ1-2	TGCGCCAGCAGCCATTTAAGGGCTGGCTATGGCTACACCTTC	CASSHLRAGYGYTF
.	15	TRBV27	.	TRBJ1-5	TGTGCCAGCAGTTTATCACCGCGGGGTTATCAGCCCCAGCATTTT	CASSLSPRGYQPQHF
.	14	TRBV2	.	TRBJ1-2	TGTGCCAGCACCTCGGACAGAGCTAACTATGGCTACACCTTC	CASTSDRANYGYTF
TRBD1	15	TRBV29-1	.	TRBJ1-2	TGCAGCGTGGATGTGGTGGGGGACAGGGAGGACGGCTACACCTTC	CSVDVVGDREDGYTF
.	14	TRBV6-1	.	TRBJ1-5	TGTGCCAGCAGTGACAGGGGTTTTAATCAGCCCCAGCATTTT	CASSDRGFNQPQHF
TRBD1	14	TRBV7-9	.	TRBJ2-5	TGTGCCAGCAGCTTTCGACAGGGGTTGGAGACCCAGTACTTC	CASSFRQGLETQYF